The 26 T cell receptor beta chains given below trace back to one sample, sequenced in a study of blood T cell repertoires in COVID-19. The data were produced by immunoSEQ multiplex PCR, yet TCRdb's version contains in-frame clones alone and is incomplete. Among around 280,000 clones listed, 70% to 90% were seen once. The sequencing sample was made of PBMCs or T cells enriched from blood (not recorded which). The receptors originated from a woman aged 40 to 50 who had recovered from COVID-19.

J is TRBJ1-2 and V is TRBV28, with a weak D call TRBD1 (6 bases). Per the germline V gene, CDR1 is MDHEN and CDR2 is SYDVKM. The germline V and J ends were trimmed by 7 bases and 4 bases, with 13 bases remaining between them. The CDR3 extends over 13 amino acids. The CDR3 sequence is CASMTGGFYGYTF. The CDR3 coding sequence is TGTGCCAGCATGACAGGCGGATTCTATGGCTACACCTTC.

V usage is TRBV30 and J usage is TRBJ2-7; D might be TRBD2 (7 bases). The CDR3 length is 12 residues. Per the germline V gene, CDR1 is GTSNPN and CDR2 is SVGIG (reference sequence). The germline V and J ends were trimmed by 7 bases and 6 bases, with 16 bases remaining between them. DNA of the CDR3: TGTGCCTCCACCCGGGGGGCGGTCGAGCAGTACTTC. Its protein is CASTRGAVEQYF.

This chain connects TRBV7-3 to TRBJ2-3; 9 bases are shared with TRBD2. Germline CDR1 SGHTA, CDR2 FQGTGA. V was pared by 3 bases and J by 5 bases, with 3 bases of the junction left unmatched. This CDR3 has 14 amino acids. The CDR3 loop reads CASSFGSGRDTQYF. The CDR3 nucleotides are TGTGCCAGCAGCTTCGGTAGCGGGAGAGATACGCAGTATTTT.

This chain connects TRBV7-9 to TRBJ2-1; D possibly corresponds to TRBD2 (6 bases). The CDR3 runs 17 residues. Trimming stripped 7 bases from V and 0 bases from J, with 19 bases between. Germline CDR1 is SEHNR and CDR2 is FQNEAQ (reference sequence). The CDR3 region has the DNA TGTGCCAGCACCCTAGGACGCGGGGCCAGCTCCTACAATGAGCAGTTCTTC. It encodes CASTLGRGASSYNEQFF. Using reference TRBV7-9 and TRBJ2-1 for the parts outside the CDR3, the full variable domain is DTGVSQNPRHKITKRGQNVTFRCDPISEHNRLYWYRQTLGQGPEFLTYFQNEAQLEKSRLLSDRFSAERPKGSFSTLEIQRTEQGDSAMYLCASTLGRGASSYNEQFFGPGTRLTVL.

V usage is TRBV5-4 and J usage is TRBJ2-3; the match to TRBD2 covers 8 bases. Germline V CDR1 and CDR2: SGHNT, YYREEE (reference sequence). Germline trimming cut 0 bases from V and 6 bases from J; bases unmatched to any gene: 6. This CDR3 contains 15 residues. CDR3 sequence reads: CASSLGLAYADTQYF. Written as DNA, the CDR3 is TGTGCCAGCAGCTTGGGACTAGCGTACGCGGATACGCAGTATTTT. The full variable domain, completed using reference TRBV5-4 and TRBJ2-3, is ETGVTQSPTHLIKTRGQQVTLRCSSQSGHNTVSWYQQALGQGPQFIFQYYREEENGRGNFPPRFSGLQFPNYSSELNVNALELDDSALYLCASSLGLAYADTQYFGPGTRLTVL.

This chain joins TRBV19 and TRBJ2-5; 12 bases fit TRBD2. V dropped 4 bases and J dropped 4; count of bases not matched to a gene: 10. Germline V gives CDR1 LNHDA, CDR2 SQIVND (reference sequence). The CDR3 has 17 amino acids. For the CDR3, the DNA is TGTGCCAGTAGTAAAAGCTCGGGACTAGCGGGTAGAGAGACCCAGTACTTC. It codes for CASSKSSGLAGRETQYF.

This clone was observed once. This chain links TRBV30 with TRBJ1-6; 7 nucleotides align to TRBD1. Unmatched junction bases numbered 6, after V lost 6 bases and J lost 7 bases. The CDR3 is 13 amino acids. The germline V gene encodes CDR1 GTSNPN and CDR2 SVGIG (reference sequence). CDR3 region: CACSGTANSPLHF. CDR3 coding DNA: TGTGCCTGCTCAGGGACAGCAAATTCACCCCTCCACTTT.

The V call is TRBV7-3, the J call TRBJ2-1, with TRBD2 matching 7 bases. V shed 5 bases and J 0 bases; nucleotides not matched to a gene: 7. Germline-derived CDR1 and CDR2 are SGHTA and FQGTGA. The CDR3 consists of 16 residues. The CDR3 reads CASSPGRGSSYNEQFF. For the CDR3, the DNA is TGTGCCAGCAGCCCGGGGAGGGGAAGCTCCTACAATGAGCAGTTCTTC.

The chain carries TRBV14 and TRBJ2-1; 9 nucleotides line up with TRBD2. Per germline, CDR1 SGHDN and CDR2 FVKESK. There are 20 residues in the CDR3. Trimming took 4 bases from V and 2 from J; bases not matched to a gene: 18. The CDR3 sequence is CASSRQFHWREGRAYNEQFF. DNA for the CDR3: TGTGCCAGCAGCCGTCAATTCCACTGGCGGGAGGGTCGGGCCTACAATGAGCAGTTCTTC.

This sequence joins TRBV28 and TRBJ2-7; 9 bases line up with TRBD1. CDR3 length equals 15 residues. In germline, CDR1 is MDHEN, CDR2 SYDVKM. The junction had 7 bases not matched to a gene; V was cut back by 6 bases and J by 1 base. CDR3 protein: CASRAGTGTSYEQYF. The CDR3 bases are TGTGCCAGCAGGGCCGGGACAGGGACGTCCTACGAGCAGTACTTC.

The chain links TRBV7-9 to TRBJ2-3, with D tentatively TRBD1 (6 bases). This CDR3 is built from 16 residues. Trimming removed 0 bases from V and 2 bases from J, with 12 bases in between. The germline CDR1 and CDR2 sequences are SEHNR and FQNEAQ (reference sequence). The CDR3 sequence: CASSLAPGVDTDTQYF. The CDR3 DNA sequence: TGTGCCAGCAGCTTAGCGCCAGGGGTCGACACAGATACGCAGTATTTT.

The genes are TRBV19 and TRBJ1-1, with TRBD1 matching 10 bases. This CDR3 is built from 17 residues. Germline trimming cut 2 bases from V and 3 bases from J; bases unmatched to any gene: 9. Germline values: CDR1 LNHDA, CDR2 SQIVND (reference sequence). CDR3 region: CASSISRQGALDTEAFF. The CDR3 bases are TGTGCCAGTAGTATAAGCCGACAGGGGGCGTTGGACACTGAAGCTTTCTTT. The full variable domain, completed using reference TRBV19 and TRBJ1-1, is DGGITQSPKYLFRKEGQNVTLSCEQNLNHDAMYWYRQDPGQGLRLIYYSQIVNDFQKGDIAEGYSVSREKKESFPLTVTSAQKNPTAFYLCASSISRQGALDTEAFFGQGTRLTVV.

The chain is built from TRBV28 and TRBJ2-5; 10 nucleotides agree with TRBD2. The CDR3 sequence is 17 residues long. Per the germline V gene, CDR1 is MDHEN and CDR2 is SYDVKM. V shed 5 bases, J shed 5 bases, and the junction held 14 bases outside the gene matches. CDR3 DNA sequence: TGTGCCAGCAGTCCCCTATGGCTAGCGGGAGTTAGGGAGACCCAGTACTTC. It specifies CASSPLWLAGVRETQYF.

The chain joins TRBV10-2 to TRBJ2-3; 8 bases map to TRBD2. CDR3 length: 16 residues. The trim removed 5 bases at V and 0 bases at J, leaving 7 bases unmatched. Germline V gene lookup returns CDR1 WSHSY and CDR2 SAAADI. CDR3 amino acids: CASSPGLAGSTDTQYF. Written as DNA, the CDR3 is TGCGCCAGCAGTCCCGGATTAGCGGGGAGCACAGATACGCAGTATTTT.

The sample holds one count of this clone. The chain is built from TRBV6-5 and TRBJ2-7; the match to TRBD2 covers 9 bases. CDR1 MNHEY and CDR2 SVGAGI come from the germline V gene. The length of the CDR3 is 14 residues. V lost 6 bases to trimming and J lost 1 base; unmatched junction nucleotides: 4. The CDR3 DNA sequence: TGTGCCAGCAGAAGACTAGCGGAGTCCTACGAGCAGTACTTC. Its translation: CASRRLAESYEQYF.

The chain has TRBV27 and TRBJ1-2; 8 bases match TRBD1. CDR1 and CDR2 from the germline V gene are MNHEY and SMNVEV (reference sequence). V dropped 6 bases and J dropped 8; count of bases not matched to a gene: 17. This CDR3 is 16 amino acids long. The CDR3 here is CASRYPRQGRSWGYTF. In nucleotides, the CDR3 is TGTGCCAGCAGATACCCCCGACAGGGGAGGTCGTGGGGCTACACCTTC.

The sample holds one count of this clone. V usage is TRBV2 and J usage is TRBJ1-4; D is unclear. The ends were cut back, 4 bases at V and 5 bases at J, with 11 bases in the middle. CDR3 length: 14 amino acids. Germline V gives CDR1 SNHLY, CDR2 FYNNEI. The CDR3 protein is CASSVSRENEKLFF. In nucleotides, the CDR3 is TGTGCCAGCAGTGTTTCACGAGAAAATGAAAAACTGTTTTTT.

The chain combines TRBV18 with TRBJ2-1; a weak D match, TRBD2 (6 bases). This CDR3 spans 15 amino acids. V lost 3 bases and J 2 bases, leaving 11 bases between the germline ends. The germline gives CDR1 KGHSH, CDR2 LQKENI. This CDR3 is CASSPTGLTYNEQFF. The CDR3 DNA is TGTGCCAGCTCACCTACGGGACTCACCTACAATGAGCAGTTCTTC.

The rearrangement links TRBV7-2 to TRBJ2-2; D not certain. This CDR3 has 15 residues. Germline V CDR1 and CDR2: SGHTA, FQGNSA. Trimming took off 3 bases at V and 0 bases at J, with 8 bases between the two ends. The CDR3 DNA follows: TGTGCCAGCAGCTTCCTCCTACCGAACACCGGGGAGCTGTTTTTT. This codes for CASSFLLPNTGELFF.

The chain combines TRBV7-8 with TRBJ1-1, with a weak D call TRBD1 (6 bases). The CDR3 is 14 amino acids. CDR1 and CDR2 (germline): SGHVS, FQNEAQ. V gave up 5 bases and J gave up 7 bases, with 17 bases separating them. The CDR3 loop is CASSKRTGQGEAFF. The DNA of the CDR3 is TGTGCCAGCAGCAAACGTACAGGGCAGGGTGAAGCTTTCTTT.

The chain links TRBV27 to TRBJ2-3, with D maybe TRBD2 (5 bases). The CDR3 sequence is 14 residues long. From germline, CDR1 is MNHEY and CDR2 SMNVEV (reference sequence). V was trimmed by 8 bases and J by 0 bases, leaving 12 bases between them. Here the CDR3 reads CASGRRGSTDTQYF. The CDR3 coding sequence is TGTGCCAGCGGAAGGAGAGGGAGCACAGATACGCAGTATTTT.

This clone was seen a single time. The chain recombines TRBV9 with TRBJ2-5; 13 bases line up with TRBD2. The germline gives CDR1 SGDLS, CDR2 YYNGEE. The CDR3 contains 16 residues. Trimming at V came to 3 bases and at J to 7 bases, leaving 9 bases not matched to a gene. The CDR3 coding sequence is TGTGCCAGCAGCGCCCAACTAGCGGGAGGGCTCGGGACCCAGTACTTC. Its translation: CASSAQLAGGLGTQYF.

CDR3 in amino acids: CASNPTAGTGELFF. The CDR3 bases are TGTGCCAGCAATCCGACAGCTGGCACCGGGGAGCTGTTTTTT. V usage is TRBV6-5 and J usage is TRBJ2-2; weak D call: TRBD1 (5 bases). The CDR3 is 14 amino acids. The germline gives CDR1 MNHEY, CDR2 SVGAGI. V lost 7 bases and J 4 bases, leaving 13 bases between the germline ends.

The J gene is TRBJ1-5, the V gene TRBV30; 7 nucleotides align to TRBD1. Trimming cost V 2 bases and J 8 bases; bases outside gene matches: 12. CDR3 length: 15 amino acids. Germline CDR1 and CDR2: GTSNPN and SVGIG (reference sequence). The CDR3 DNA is TGTGCCTGGAGTACCGGGACAGACCAATGGGAGCCCCAGCATTTT. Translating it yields CAWSTGTDQWEPQHF.

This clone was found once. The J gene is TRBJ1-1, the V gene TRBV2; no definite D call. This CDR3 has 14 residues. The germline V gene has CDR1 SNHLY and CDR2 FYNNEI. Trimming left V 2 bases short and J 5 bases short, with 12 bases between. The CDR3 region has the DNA TGTGCCAGCAGTGAAATTCGGGATGGTACTGAAGCTTTCTTT. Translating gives CASSEIRDGTEAFF.

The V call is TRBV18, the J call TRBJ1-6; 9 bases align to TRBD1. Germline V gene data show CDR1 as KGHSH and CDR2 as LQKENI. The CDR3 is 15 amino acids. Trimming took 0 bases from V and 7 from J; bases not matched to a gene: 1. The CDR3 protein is CASSPPTGGNSPLHF. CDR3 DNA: TGTGCCAGCTCACCACCGACAGGGGGGAATTCACCCCTCCACTTT.